The 16 T cell receptor beta chains given below trace back to one sample, sequenced in a study of blood T cell repertoires in COVID-19. Repertoires were generated with immunoSEQ multiplex PCR, while TCRdb's copy carries only in-frame clones and drops some. The sample carries about 100,000 clones, 70% to 80% recorded once. Sequenced sample: peripheral blood. These receptors all come from a woman between 65 and 79 years old with acute or convalescent COVID-19.

V and J are TRBV7-8 and TRBJ1-3; 9 bases align to TRBD1. This CDR3 comprises 19 residues. V was pared by 3 bases and J by 1 base, with 13 bases of the junction left unmatched. Germline V CDR1 and CDR2: SGHVS, FQNEAQ. CDR3: CASSFTTGGAARSGNTIYF. The CDR3 DNA sequence: TGTGCCAGCAGCTTTACGACAGGGGGAGCCGCACGATCTGGAAACACCATATATTTT.

The chain has TRBV4-3 and TRBJ2-2; TRBD1 is a possible D gene (6 bases). The CDR3 has 14 amino acids. The ends were cut back, 4 bases at V and 2 bases at J, with 8 bases in the middle. Germline V CDR1 and CDR2: LGHNA, YSLEER. The CDR3 DNA is TGCGCCAGCAGCCGGGACATAAACACCGGGGAGCTGTTTTTT. Amino acid sequence: CASSRDINTGELFF.

The rearrangement uses TRBV7-6 and TRBJ2-1; no reliable D call. Trimming removed 4 bases from V and 0 bases from J, with 10 bases in between. The germline V gene has CDR1 SGHVS and CDR2 FNYEAQ. The CDR3 has 15 amino acids. CDR3 nucleotides: TGTGCCAGCAGCTCTCGTTTTAGCTCCTACAATGAGCAGTTCTTC. Protein product: CASSSRFSSYNEQFF. The variable domain in full, with the rest retrieved from reference TRBV7-6 and TRBJ2-1, is GAGVSQSPRYKVTKRGQDVALRCDPISGHVSLYWYRQALGQGPEFLTYFNYEAQQDKSGLPNDRFSAERPEGSISTLTIQRTEQRDSAMYRCASSSRFSSYNEQFFGPGTRLTVL.

The V and J genes are TRBV2 and TRBJ2-1, with TRBD1 matching over 7 bases. This CDR3 has 13 residues. Looked up from germline, CDR1 is SNHLY and CDR2 is FYNNEI. The ends lost 11 bases at V and 0 bases at J; junction bases unmatched: 4. CDR3 loop: CARRQGSYNEQFF. CDR3 DNA: TGTGCCCGAAGACAGGGCTCCTACAATGAGCAGTTCTTC.

This clone was seen only once. This chain uses TRBV7-6 with TRBJ1-4, with no clear D. The V gene's germline CDR1 is SGHVS and CDR2 FNYEAQ. There are 14 residues in the CDR3. The V gene lost 2 bases and the J gene lost 0 bases, with 4 bases spanning the gap. CDR3 coding DNA: TGTGCCAGCAGCTTATCTGCAACTAATGAAAAACTGTTTTTT. It yields the protein CASSLSATNEKLFF.

V usage is TRBV2 and J usage is TRBJ1-4; 10 bases map to TRBD1. The CDR3 covers 15 residues. Trimming cost V 7 bases and J 6 bases; bases outside gene matches: 8. CDR1 and CDR2 (germline): SNHLY, FYNNEI. This CDR3 reads CASTYSTGGHEKLFF. CDR3 in DNA: TGTGCCAGCACCTATTCGACAGGGGGCCATGAAAAACTGTTTTTT.

V is TRBV6-4 and J is TRBJ2-7; no firm D call. There are 13 residues in the CDR3. Looked up from germline, CDR1 is MRHNA and CDR2 is SNTAGT. V gave up 2 bases and J gave up 2 bases, with 7 bases separating them. CDR3: CASSDHGAYEQYV. Written as DNA, the CDR3 is TGTGCCAGCAGTGACCACGGAGCCTACGAGCAGTACGTC.

V is TRBV19 and J is TRBJ1-6; 7 bases fit TRBD1. V trimming: 3 bases; J trimming: 9 bases; junction bases outside the gene matches: 8. There are 15 residues in the CDR3. Germline lookup yields CDR1 LNHDA and CDR2 SQIVND (reference sequence). The CDR3 nucleotides read TGTGCCAGTAGTATGCCGGACAGGCTGGCTTCACCCCTCCACTTT. Translated: CASSMPDRLASPLHF.

This rearrangement joins TRBV4-1 to TRBJ2-4; 13 bases are shared with TRBD2. CDR1 and CDR2 from the germline V gene are MGHRA and YSYEKL. CDR3 length equals 16 residues. V shed 1 base, J shed 3 bases, and the junction held 0 bases outside the gene matches. CDR3 loop: CASSQGLAGGKNIQYF. The CDR3 coding sequence is TGCGCCAGCAGCCAAGGACTAGCGGGGGGCAAAAACATTCAGTACTTC.

V gene TRBV5-1 combines with J gene TRBJ2-7, with TRBD1 matching 8 bases. Trimming removed 1 base from V and 6 bases from J; junction bases left unmatched: 9. This CDR3 is 15 amino acids long. CDR1 SGHRS and CDR2 YFSETQ come from the germline V gene. CDR3 region: CASSLQDRESGEQYF. The CDR3 region has the DNA TGCGCCAGCAGCTTGCAGGACAGGGAGTCGGGCGAGCAGTACTTC. The variable domain in full, with the rest retrieved from reference TRBV5-1 and TRBJ2-7, is KAGVTQTPRYLIKTRGQQVTLSCSPISGHRSVSWYQQTPGQGLQFLFEYFSETQRNKGNFPGRFSGRQFSNSRSEMNVSTLELGDSALYLCASSLQDRESGEQYFGPGTRLTVT.

The rearrangement links TRBV5-1 to TRBJ1-1, with TRBD1 matching 9 bases. Germline V CDR1 and CDR2: SGHRS, YFSETQ. The V gene end was trimmed by 4 bases and the J gene end by 3 bases; junction bases not matched to a gene: 10. The CDR3 is 16 residues long. The CDR3 spells CASSTGQGRRDTEAFF. In nucleotides, the CDR3 is TGCGCCAGCAGCACGGGACAGGGAAGGAGAGACACTGAAGCTTTCTTT.

V gene TRBV11-2 combines with J gene TRBJ2-2; TRBD2 matches 7 bases. Germline V lookup: CDR1 SGHAT, CDR2 FQNNGV. The CDR3 has 15 amino acids. The ends lost 1 base at V and 2 bases at J; junction bases unmatched: 1. The CDR3: CASSLAGGNTGELFF. CDR3 nucleotides: TGTGCCAGCAGCTTAGCGGGGGGTAACACCGGGGAGCTGTTTTTT.

The rearrangement uses TRBV30 and TRBJ1-4; D might be TRBD1 (6 bases). Trimming took off 8 bases at V and 7 bases at J, with 17 bases between the two ends. This CDR3 has 13 residues. Germline V gene lookup returns CDR1 GTSNPN and CDR2 SVGIG (reference sequence). The CDR3 sequence: CAGGGREGEKLFF. CDR3 DNA sequence: TGTGCCGGGGGGGGCAGGGAAGGTGAAAAACTGTTTTTT.

The rearrangement uses TRBV27 and TRBJ2-7, with TRBD1 identical over 10 bases. Trimming at V came to 2 bases and at J to 6 bases, leaving 7 bases not matched to a gene. Germline V gene sequence: CDR1 MNHEY, CDR2 SMNVEV (reference sequence). The CDR3 loop spans 15 amino acids. The CDR3 protein is CASSLQPGQGFEQYV. In nucleotides, the CDR3 is TGTGCCAGCAGTTTACAGCCGGGACAGGGGTTCGAGCAGTACGTC.

The CDR3 coding sequence is TGTGCCAGCAGCTTAGGAGACTCTGGAAACACCATATATTTT. Its protein product is CASSLGDSGNTIYF. The V gene is TRBV11-2, the J gene TRBJ1-3, with unresolved D. The CDR3 contains 14 residues. V gave up 1 base and J gave up 0 bases, with 4 bases separating them. The V gene's germline CDR1 is SGHAT and CDR2 FQNNGV.

The chain joins TRBV2 to TRBJ2-1; no firm D call. Per germline, CDR1 SNHLY and CDR2 FYNNEI. The CDR3 has 13 residues. Trimming took off 7 bases at V and 1 base at J, with 8 bases between the two ends. CDR3 sequence (DNA): TGTGCCAGCATTCAGGATTCCTACAATGAGCAGTTCTTC. It specifies CASIQDSYNEQFF.